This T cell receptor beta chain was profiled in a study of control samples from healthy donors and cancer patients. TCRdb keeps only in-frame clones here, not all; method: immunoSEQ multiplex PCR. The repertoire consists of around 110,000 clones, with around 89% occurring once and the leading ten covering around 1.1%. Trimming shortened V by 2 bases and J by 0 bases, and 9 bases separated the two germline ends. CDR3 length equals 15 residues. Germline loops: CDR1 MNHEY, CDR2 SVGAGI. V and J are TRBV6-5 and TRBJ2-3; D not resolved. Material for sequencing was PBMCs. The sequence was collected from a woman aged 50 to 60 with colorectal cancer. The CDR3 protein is CASSYDGGSTDTQYF. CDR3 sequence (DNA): TGTGCCAGCAGTTACGACGGTGGTAGCACAGATACGCAGTATTTT.